What follows is one T cell receptor beta chain and its context. What it recognizes is unknown. The data originate from a study of glioma-infiltrating T cells. About the study: Samples included WHO grade II oligodendrogliomas or astrocytomas and initial-diagnosis grade IV glioblastomas. Study conclusions and caveats: Non-neoplastic patients had below-expected tissue-blood divergence, while all gliomas exceeded expectation.

Trimming removed 3 bases at V and 0 bases at J, with 18 bases between. Looked up from germline, CDR1 is MDHEN and CDR2 is SYDVKM. The CDR3 length is 17 residues. TCR alpha and beta CDR3 regions were amplified from RNA using iRepertoire nested multiplex PCR. Input was roughly 85-450 ng of tissue mRNA or PBMC total RNA. Via MiXCR, TCRdb re-called the multiplex PCR reads, giving one row per CDR3 protein. The sample lists 300,000 to 400,000 distinct CDR3 sequences, 41% seen once, with more than 10% in the top ten. The J gene is TRBJ2-7, the V gene TRBV28; tentative D call: TRBD2 (6 bases). Source material: glioma tissue, nonneoplastic brain tissue, or PBMCs (not recorded which). This receptor was taken from a human donor with low-grade glioma or glioblastoma, undergoing nonglioma brain surgery, or in good health (not recorded which). CDR3 protein: CASSLAPTSRSSYEQYF. The CDR3 nucleotides are TGTGCCAGCAGTTTGGCCCCCACTAGCCGAAGCTCCTACGAGCAGTACTTC.